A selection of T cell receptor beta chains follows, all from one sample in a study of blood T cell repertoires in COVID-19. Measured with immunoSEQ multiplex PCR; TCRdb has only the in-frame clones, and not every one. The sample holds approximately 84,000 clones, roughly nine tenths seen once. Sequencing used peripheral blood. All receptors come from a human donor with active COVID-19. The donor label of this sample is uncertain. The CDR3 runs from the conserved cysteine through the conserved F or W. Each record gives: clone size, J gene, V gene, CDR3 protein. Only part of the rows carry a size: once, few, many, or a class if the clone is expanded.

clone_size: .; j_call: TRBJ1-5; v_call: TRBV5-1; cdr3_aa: CASSSNGVSSNQPQHF
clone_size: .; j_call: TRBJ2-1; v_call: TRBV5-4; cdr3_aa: CASSSTGVSYNEQFF
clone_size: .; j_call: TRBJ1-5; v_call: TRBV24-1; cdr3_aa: CATSQGGYSNQPQHF
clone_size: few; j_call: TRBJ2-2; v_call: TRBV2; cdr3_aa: CASILPGQGAFNTGELFF
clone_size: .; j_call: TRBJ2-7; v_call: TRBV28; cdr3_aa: CASSSEGLATYEQYF
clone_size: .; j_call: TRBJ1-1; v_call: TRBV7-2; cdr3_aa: CASRGGRNTEAFF
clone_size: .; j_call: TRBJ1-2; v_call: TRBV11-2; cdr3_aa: CASSRTDSNYGYTF
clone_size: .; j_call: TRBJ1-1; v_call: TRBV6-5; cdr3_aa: CASSIDRNLNTEAFF
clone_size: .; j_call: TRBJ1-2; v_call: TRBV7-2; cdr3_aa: CASSLAHNYGYTF
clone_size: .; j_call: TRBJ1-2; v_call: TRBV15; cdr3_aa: CATSDRARYGYTF
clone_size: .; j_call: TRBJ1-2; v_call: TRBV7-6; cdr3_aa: CASSSPTAGNYGYTF
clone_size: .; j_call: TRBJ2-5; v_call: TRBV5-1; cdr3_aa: CASSNTGGQETQYF
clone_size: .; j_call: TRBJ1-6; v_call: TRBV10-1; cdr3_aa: CASSATPCEAPLHF
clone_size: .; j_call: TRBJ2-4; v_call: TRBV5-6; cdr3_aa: CASSYLAGGIAKNIQYF
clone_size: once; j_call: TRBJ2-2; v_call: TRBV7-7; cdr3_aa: CASSVRNTGELFF
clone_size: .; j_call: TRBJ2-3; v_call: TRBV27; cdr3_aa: CASSYRAGRADTQYF
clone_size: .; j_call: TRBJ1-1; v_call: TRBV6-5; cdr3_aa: CASSGQEPMNTEAFF
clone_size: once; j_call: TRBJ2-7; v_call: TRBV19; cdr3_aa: CASSWEVETHEQYF
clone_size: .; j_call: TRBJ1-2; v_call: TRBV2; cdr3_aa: CASSVSWTGDRGDYGYTF
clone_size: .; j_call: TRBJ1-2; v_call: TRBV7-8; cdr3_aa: CASSPSGNYGYTF
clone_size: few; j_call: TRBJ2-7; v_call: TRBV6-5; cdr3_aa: CASRRTGTSGEQYF
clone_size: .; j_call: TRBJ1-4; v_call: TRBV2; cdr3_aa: CASSLRQQANEKLFF